The 26 T cell receptor beta chains below all came from one sample that was sequenced in a study of cytomegalovirus exposure and HLA in healthy donors. PCR was performed using 60 Vbeta and 13 Jbeta primers. This table comes from immunoSEQ multiplex PCR, and its TCRdb copy is limited to in-frame clones, with some not included. This table holds approximately 150,000 clones. The sequenced sample consisted of PBMCs. The receptors shown here come from a middle-aged woman in good health and CMV-seronegative.

For this clone: In the same sample, other DNA sequences code for this CDR3. The CDR3 here is CASSRTATEAFF. The CDR3 bases are TGCGCCAGCAGCCGGACAGCCACTGAAGCTTTCTTT. The rearrangement links TRBV10-2 to TRBJ1-1, with a tentative D call TRBD1 (6 bases). V was pared by 6 bases and J by 4 bases, with 9 bases between. In germline, CDR1 is WSHSY, CDR2 SAAADI. This CDR3 comprises 12 residues.

This chain joins TRBV2 and TRBJ2-7; tentative D call: TRBD2 (6 bases). The CDR3 runs to 16 residues. Germline CDR1 reads SNHLY; CDR2 reads FYNNEI. Trimming took off 11 bases at V and 0 bases at J, with 23 bases between the two ends. The DNA of the CDR3 is TGTGCCGCCTCCTGGCGGGGCCCAATCTTCTCCTACGAGCAGTACTTC. As protein: CAASWRGPIFSYEQYF.

This chain links TRBV5-6 with TRBJ2-2; a possible D gene is TRBD1 (5 bases). Per the germline V gene, CDR1 is SGHDT and CDR2 is YYEEEE. The ends were cut back, 4 bases at V and 9 bases at J, with 10 bases in the middle. The CDR3 has 12 amino acids. CDR3 protein: CASSPGFRELFF. In DNA form, the CDR3 reads TGTGCCAGCAGCCCAGGGTTTCGGGAGCTGTTTTTT. Using reference TRBV5-6 and TRBJ2-2 for the parts outside the CDR3, the full variable domain is DAGVTQSPTHLIKTRGQQVTLRCSPKSGHDTVSWYQQALGQGPQFIFQYYEEEERQRGNFPDRFSGHQFPNYSSELNVNALLLGDSALYLCASSPGFRELFFGEGSRLTVL.

This rearrangement joins TRBV6-5 to TRBJ1-3; D not certain. The CDR3 length is 15 residues. V lost 4 bases to trimming and J lost 4 bases, with 14 bases between them. Germline CDR1 and CDR2: MNHEY and SVGAGI. This chain's CDR3 is CASSFGVSEGNTIYF. The CDR3 DNA sequence: TGTGCCAGCAGTTTCGGGGTTTCAGAAGGAAACACCATATATTTT.

V usage is TRBV5-1 and J usage is TRBJ1-4; TRBD1 is a possible D gene (5 bases). The length of the CDR3 is 14 residues. CDR1 SGHRS and CDR2 YFSETQ come from the germline V gene. Trimming removed 4 bases from V and 7 bases from J, with 14 bases in between. In DNA form, the CDR3 reads TGCGCCAGCAGCGGAGGGGACGCATTTGAAAAACTGTTTTTT. It codes for CASSGGDAFEKLFF.

This rearrangement joins TRBV5-4 to TRBJ2-5; a possible D gene is TRBD1 (6 bases). Trimming shortened V by 4 bases and J by 1 base, and 11 bases separated the two germline ends. Germline V gene lookup returns CDR1 SGHNT and CDR2 YYREEE (reference sequence). This CDR3 is built from 14 residues. In nucleotides, the CDR3 is TGTGCCAGCAGCCGGACAGCGATCCAAGAGACCCAGTACTTC. Amino acid sequence: CASSRTAIQETQYF.

This rearrangement joins TRBV29-1 to TRBJ2-3; 7 nucleotides line up with TRBD2. CDR1 is SQVTM and CDR2 is ANQGSEA in the germline V gene. The junction had 3 bases not matched to a gene; V was cut back by 5 bases and J by 1 base. There are 13 residues in the CDR3. The CDR3 here is CSVLRGGTDTQYF. DNA for the CDR3: TGCAGCGTTCTTCGGGGGGGCACAGATACGCAGTATTTT.

The chain carries TRBV4-2 and TRBJ2-7; the match to TRBD1 covers 7 bases. The germline V gene encodes CDR1 LGHNA and CDR2 YNFKEQ. This CDR3 has 16 amino acids. The ends lost 0 bases at V and 6 bases at J; junction bases unmatched: 11. The CDR3 nucleotides are TGTGCCAGCAGCCAAGATTCGAGGGGGCTTTTGGGCGAGCAGTACTTC. This codes for CASSQDSRGLLGEQYF.

The rearrangement uses TRBV19 and TRBJ1-1; a possible D gene is TRBD1 (5 bases). The length of the CDR3 is 16 residues. Germline CDR1 and CDR2: LNHDA and SQIVND (reference sequence). The V end was cut by 6 bases, the J end by 0 bases, with 17 bases between. CDR3 DNA sequence: TGTGCCAGTAGCCCATCTCGGGGGGAATTGAACACTGAAGCTTTCTTT. It is translated as CASSPSRGELNTEAFF. Supplemented by reference TRBV19 and TRBJ1-1, the full variable domain reads DGGITQSPKYLFRKEGQNVTLSCEQNLNHDAMYWYRQDPGQGLRLIYYSQIVNDFQKGDIAEGYSVSREKKESFPLTVTSAQKNPTAFYLCASSPSRGELNTEAFFGQGTRLTVV.

The V and J genes are TRBV5-1 and TRBJ2-5; 13 positions agree with TRBD2. The germline gives CDR1 SGHRS, CDR2 YFSETQ. This CDR3 is 16 amino acids long. The ends lost 5 bases at V and 5 bases at J; junction bases unmatched: 9. CDR3 sequence reads: CASRKTSGGPGETQYF. The CDR3 DNA is TGCGCCAGCAGAAAGACTAGCGGGGGGCCGGGGGAGACCCAGTACTTC.

The chain recombines TRBV5-1 with TRBJ2-5; tentative D call: TRBD2 (5 bases). CDR1 SGHRS and CDR2 YFSETQ come from the germline V gene. V was pared by 5 bases and J by 0 bases, with 20 bases between. The CDR3 has 17 amino acids. In DNA form, the CDR3 reads TGCGCCAGCAGTAGGAGGAGAACGGCTATCTACCAAGAGACCCAGTACTTC. Protein product: CASSRRRTAIYQETQYF.

The gene calls are TRBV10-3 and TRBJ2-3, with TRBD2 matching over 9 bases. This CDR3 contains 14 residues. Germline values: CDR1 ENHRY, CDR2 SYGVKD. Trimming removed 6 bases from V and 6 bases from J; junction bases left unmatched: 7. CDR3 region: CAIRAGGETDTQYF. The CDR3 coding sequence is TGTGCCATCAGGGCGGGGGGGGAAACGGATACGCAGTATTTT.

The chain is built from TRBV12-1 and TRBJ2-7; the D call of TRBD2 is as the table states it, not checked on the DNA. TRBV12-1 is flagged as a pseudogene. The CDR3 runs to 13 residues. The CDR3 nucleotides read TGTGCCAGCAGCTCCCCCGGGGACTACGAGCAGTACGTC. This sequence encodes CASSSPGDYEQYV.

The chain uses TRBV19 and TRBJ1-5; TRBD1 matches 7 bases. CDR1 is LNHDA and CDR2 is SQIVND in the germline V gene (reference sequence). The CDR3 consists of 16 residues. The ends lost 1 base at V and 6 bases at J; junction bases unmatched: 9. CDR3 in amino acids: CASSIVGVTGSQPQHF. CDR3 coding DNA: TGTGCCAGTAGTATAGTGGGGGTGACAGGGTCTCAGCCCCAGCATTTT. Variable domain in full (rest from reference TRBV19 and TRBJ1-5): DGGITQSPKYLFRKEGQNVTLSCEQNLNHDAMYWYRQDPGQGLRLIYYSQIVNDFQKGDIAEGYSVSREKKESFPLTVTSAQKNPTAFYLCASSIVGVTGSQPQHFGDGTRLSIL.

This chain links TRBV5-1 with TRBJ1-3; 7 bases are shared with TRBD1. Trimming took 4 bases from V and 0 from J; bases not matched to a gene: 7. This CDR3 contains 16 residues. Germline V gives CDR1 SGHRS, CDR2 YFSETQ. CDR3 nucleotides: TGCGCCAGCAGCCCGGGACAGCAATTCTCTGGAAACACCATATATTTT. Protein product: CASSPGQQFSGNTIYF.

As for this clone: A read error may account for a junction end that differs from germline. The same CDR3 arises from other DNA sequences in this sample as well. The chain combines TRBV20-1 with TRBJ1-1; D is unresolved. The germline V gene has CDR1 DFQATT and CDR2 SNEGSKA (reference sequence). This CDR3 region has 11 residues. CDR3 sequence: CSAREKLKAFF. The CDR3 coding sequence is TGCAGTGCCAGAGAGAAACTGAAGGCTTTCTTT.

This rearrangement joins TRBV7-9 to TRBJ2-5; D perhaps matches TRBD2 (6 bases). Trimming left V 8 bases short and J 9 bases short, with 16 bases between. Germline CDR1 is SEHNR and CDR2 is FQNEAQ (reference sequence). CDR3 length: 12 amino acids. The CDR3 spells CASSATPGAQYF. As DNA, the CDR3 is TGTGCCAGCTCGGCGACTCCGGGGGCCCAGTACTTC.

DNA for the CDR3: TGTGCCAGCAGTGAGGGCGGGTCAAGGGAGACCCAGTACTTC. Amino acid sequence: CASSEGGSRETQYF. The V call is TRBV6-1, the J call TRBJ2-5, with a tentative D call TRBD2 (5 bases). Trimming shortened V by 3 bases and J by 5 bases, and 13 bases separated the two germline ends. Germline CDR1 and CDR2: MNHNS and SASEGT. The CDR3 is 14 amino acids.

The genes are TRBV10-3 and TRBJ2-7, with 8 bases lining up with TRBD1. Germline CDR1 ENHRY, CDR2 SYGVKD. This CDR3 is 13 amino acids long. J lost 2 bases, V lost 4 bases, and 1 base had no gene match. This CDR3 is CAISAGQAYEQYF. The CDR3, as DNA: TGTGCCATCAGTGCGGGACAGGCCTACGAGCAGTACTTC.

The chain uses TRBV27 and TRBJ1-6, with TRBD1 matching 8 bases. The CDR3 has 14 residues. Per germline, CDR1 MNHEY and CDR2 SMNVEV (reference sequence). The V and J ends lost 6 bases and 9 bases, in that order; junction bases with no gene match: 7. CDR3: CASSRGQGGSPLHF. The CDR3 bases are TGTGCCAGCAGCCGAGGACAGGGAGGTTCACCCCTCCACTTT.

The CDR3 DNA reads TGTGCCAGCAGCTTAGACAGAGGGCTTTACTATGGCTACACCTTC. Translating gives CASSLDRGLYYGYTF. The chain recombines TRBV7-2 with TRBJ1-2, with no clear D. The V gene lost 1 base and the J gene lost 3 bases, with 12 bases spanning the gap. The CDR3 runs 15 residues. From germline, CDR1 is SGHTA and CDR2 FQGNSA.

The genes are TRBV19 and TRBJ1-3; D call uncertain. The germline gives CDR1 LNHDA, CDR2 SQIVND (reference sequence). The CDR3 extends over 15 amino acids. The V gene lost 5 bases and the J gene lost 0 bases, with 11 bases spanning the gap. DNA of the CDR3: TGTGCCAGTAGTTCAACACAGATCTCTGGAAACACCATATATTTT. It translates to CASSSTQISGNTIYF.

V gene TRBV18 combines with J gene TRBJ1-1; 8 nucleotides agree with TRBD1. The CDR3 totals 15 residues. CDR1 is KGHSH and CDR2 is LQKENI in the germline V gene. The trim removed 3 bases at V and 6 bases at J, leaving 9 bases unmatched. The CDR3 reads CASSPRGQGGSEAFF. The CDR3 DNA sequence: TGTGCCAGCTCACCCCGCGGACAGGGAGGGTCTGAAGCTTTCTTT. Using reference TRBV18 and TRBJ1-1 for the parts outside the CDR3, the full variable domain is NAGVMQNPRHLVRRRGQEARLRCSPMKGHSHVYWYRQLPEEGLKFMVYLQKENIIDESGMPKERFSAEFPKEGPSILRIQQVVRGDSAAYFCASSPRGQGGSEAFFGQGTRLTVV.

The J gene is TRBJ1-1, the V gene TRBV7-3, with 7 bases identical to TRBD1. J gave up 1 base and V 5 bases, and 7 bases lay outside the gene matches. The CDR3 has 15 amino acids. Germline assignment: CDR1 SGHTA and CDR2 FQGTGA. CDR3 sequence (DNA): TGTGCCAGCAGCCCCCTGGAGGGGGCGAACACTGAAGCTTTCTTT. The encoded protein is CASSPLEGANTEAFF.

The chain combines TRBV7-3 with TRBJ2-5; 8 nucleotides line up with TRBD2. Germline trimming cut 5 bases from V and 7 bases from J; bases unmatched to any gene: 9. Germline values: CDR1 SGHTA, CDR2 FQGTGA. The CDR3 length is 14 residues. The CDR3: CASSPQRETGTQYF. As DNA, the CDR3 is TGTGCCAGCAGCCCCCAGCGGGAGACGGGGACCCAGTACTTC.

The rearrangement joins TRBV6-1 to TRBJ2-7, with D perhaps matching TRBD2 (6 bases). CDR1 is MNHNS and CDR2 is SASEGT in the germline V gene. The CDR3 extends over 13 amino acids. V lost 2 bases and J 8 bases, leaving 13 bases between the germline ends. The CDR3 coding sequence is TGTGCCAGCAGTGAAAATTTGCGGGAAAAGCAGTACGTC. This sequence encodes CASSENLREKQYV.